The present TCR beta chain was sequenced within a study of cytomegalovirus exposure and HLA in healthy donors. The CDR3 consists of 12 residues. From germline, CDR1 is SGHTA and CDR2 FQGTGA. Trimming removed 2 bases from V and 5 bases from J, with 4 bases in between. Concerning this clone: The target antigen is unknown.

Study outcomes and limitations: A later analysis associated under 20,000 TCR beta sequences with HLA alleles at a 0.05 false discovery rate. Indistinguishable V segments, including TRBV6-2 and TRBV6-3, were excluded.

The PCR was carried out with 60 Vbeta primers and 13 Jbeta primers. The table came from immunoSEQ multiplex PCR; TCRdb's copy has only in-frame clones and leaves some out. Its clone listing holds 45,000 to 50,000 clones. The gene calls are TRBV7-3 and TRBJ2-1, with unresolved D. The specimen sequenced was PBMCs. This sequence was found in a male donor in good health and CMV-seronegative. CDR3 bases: TGTGCCAGCAGCTTAGGGCACAATGAGCAGTTCTTC. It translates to CASSLGHNEQFF.